The 6 T cell receptor beta chains below all came from one sample that was sequenced in a study of blood T cell repertoires in COVID-19. Produced via immunoSEQ multiplex PCR; TCRdb's table is partial and in-frame only. This sample has about 160,000 clones, with around 74% found just once. The source material was peripheral blood. The receptors stem from a woman aged 55-69 years with COVID-19, enrolled during active disease.

CDR3 nucleotide sequence: TGTGCCAGCAGTTTTGGGGGGGCGAACACCGGGGAGCTGTTTTTT. This codes for CASSFGGANTGELFF. The chain is built from TRBV28 and TRBJ2-2; TRBD2 matches at 7 bases. CDR1 and CDR2 from the germline V gene are MDHEN and SYDVKM. CDR3 length: 15 amino acids. V gave up 3 bases and J gave up 0 bases; unmatched junction bases: 1. Together with reference TRBV28 and TRBJ2-2, the CDR3 gives the full variable domain: DVKVTQSSRYLVKRTGEKVFLECVQDMDHENMFWYRQDPGLGLRLIYFSYDVKMKEKGDIPEGYSVSREKKERFSLILESASTNQTSMYLCASSFGGANTGELFFGEGSRLTVL.

V and J are TRBV5-1 and TRBJ1-1; the D gene is possibly TRBD1 (5 bases). CDR1 and CDR2 (germline): SGHRS, YFSETQ. Between the trimmed V and J ends, which lost 6 bases and 1 base, there was a span of 10 bases. This CDR3 comprises 13 residues. CDR3 protein: CASTTDKNTEAFF. The CDR3 coding sequence is TGCGCCAGCACCACGGACAAGAACACTGAAGCTTTCTTT.

This clone occurred a few times. V and J are TRBV19 and TRBJ2-1, with TRBD2 matching 14 bases. CDR1 LNHDA and CDR2 SQIVND come from the germline V gene (reference sequence). With V trimmed by 4 bases and J by 15 bases, 14 bases remained unmatched. This CDR3 is built from 16 residues. In DNA form, the CDR3 reads TGTGCCAGTAGTAGAATGGGGCTGGGACTAGCGGGAGAAGCGTTCTTC. Its protein is CASSRMGLGLAGEAFF.

A single count supports this clone. This rearrangement joins TRBV5-4 to TRBJ2-1; 11 bases line up with TRBD2. Per germline, CDR1 SGHNT and CDR2 YYREEE (reference sequence). The CDR3 is 16 amino acids. The V segment lost 2 bases and the J segment 0 bases; nucleotides outside the gene matches: 1. The CDR3 spells CASSFGLAGSYNEQFF. The DNA for the CDR3 is TGTGCCAGCAGCTTTGGACTAGCGGGCTCCTACAATGAGCAGTTCTTC.

The chain has TRBV12-3 or TRBV12-4 and TRBJ2-7; tentatively, D is TRBD1 (5 bases). The CDR3 spans 13 residues. With 3 bases removed from V and 6 bases from J, the gap between germline ends came to 12 bases. In DNA, the CDR3 is TGTGCCAGCAGTTTGAGTGGAAGGGGCGAGCAGTACGTC. It translates to CASSLSGRGEQYV.

The V gene is TRBV19, the J gene TRBJ1-6; 8 bases fit TRBD1. The CDR3 has 16 amino acids. After removal of 6 bases from V and 4 bases from J, the junction contained 8 bases not matched to a gene. Germline loops: CDR1 LNHDA, CDR2 SQIVND (reference sequence). The DNA of the CDR3 is TGTGCCAGTAGCCCAATTGGACAGGGTTATAATTCACCCCTCCACTTT. Encoded protein: CASSPIGQGYNSPLHF.